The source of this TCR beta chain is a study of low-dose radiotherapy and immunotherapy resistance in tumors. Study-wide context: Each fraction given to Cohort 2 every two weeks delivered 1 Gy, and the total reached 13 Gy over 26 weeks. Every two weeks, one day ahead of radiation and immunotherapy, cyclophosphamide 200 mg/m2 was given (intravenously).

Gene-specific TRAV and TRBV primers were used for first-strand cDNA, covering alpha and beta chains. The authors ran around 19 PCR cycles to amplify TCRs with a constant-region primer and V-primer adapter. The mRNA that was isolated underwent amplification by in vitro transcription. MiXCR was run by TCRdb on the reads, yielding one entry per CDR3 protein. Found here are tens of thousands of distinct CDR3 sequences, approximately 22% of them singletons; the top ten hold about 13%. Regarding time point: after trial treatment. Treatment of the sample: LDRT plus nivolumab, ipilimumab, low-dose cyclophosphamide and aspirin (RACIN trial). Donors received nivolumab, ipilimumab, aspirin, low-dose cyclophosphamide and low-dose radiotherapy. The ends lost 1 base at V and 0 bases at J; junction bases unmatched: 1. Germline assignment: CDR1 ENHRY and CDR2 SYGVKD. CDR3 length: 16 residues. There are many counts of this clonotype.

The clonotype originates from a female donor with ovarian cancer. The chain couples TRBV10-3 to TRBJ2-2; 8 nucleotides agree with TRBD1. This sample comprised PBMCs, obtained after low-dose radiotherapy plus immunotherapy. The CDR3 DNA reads TGTGCCATCAGTGAGTTGGGACAGGCGAACACCGGGGAGCTGTTTTTT. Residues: CAISELGQANTGELFF.